Following are 3 T cell receptor beta chains from one sample sequenced in a study of cytomegalovirus exposure and HLA in healthy donors. 13 Jbeta primers and 60 Vbeta primers were used for the PCR. Data came from immunoSEQ multiplex PCR; TCRdb stores just in-frame clones and leaves some out. Of roughly 110,000 clones listed, just over 70% are singletons. The sample taken for sequencing was PBMCs. Every receptor here comes from a boy aged 5-17 years in good health and CMV-seronegative.

This chain joins TRBV28 and TRBJ2-6, with TRBD2 as a possible D gene (5 bases). Between the trimmed V and J ends, which lost 5 bases and 0 bases, there was a span of 11 bases. The CDR3 has 16 amino acids. Germline lookup yields CDR1 MDHEN and CDR2 SYDVKM. CDR3 amino acids: CASSHPRGSGANVLTF. The CDR3 DNA follows: TGTGCCAGCAGTCACCCTCGGGGCTCTGGGGCCAACGTCCTGACTTTC.

The J gene is TRBJ2-7, the V gene TRBV29-1; D is undetermined. The CDR3 totals 15 residues. Trimming cost V 5 bases and J 3 bases, with 20 bases left between them. CDR1 and CDR2 (germline): SQVTM, ANQGSEA. The CDR3 nucleotides are TGCAGCGTTCGCACACACCCATCAGGCCACTACGAGCAGTACTTC. Translated, it gives CSVRTHPSGHYEQYF.

The gene calls are TRBV10-1 and TRBJ1-2, with 7 bases matching TRBD1. Per germline, CDR1 WNHNN and CDR2 SYGVQD (reference sequence). This CDR3 comprises 14 residues. V dropped 2 bases and J dropped 6; count of bases not matched to a gene: 6. CDR3 DNA sequence: TGCGCCAGCAGTGAGGGGACAGTTAGAGATGGCTACACCTTC. This codes for CASSEGTVRDGYTF.